The clone carrying this T cell receptor beta chain was counted between two and nine times. The V gene's germline CDR1 is MGHRA and CDR2 YSYEKL. The CDR3 totals 17 residues. Between the trimmed V and J ends, which lost 0 bases and 3 bases, there was a span of 15 bases. The sample comes from a study of T cells in Graves' hyperthyroidism and ophthalmopathy. The source material, RNA transcripts, was used to amplify TCR beta CDR3 regions. The TCR CDR3 was amplified in a first-round RT-PCR using the HTBI primer set. TCRdb re-derived calls from the multiplex PCR reads in MiXCR, one entry per CDR3 protein. The sample shows around 700,000 distinct CDR3 sequences, 15% to 20% of them seen only once.

The genes are TRBV4-1 and TRBJ1-5; no reliable D call. The sequence was collected from a woman between 50 and 59 years old with Graves' hyperthyroidism that later progressed to Graves' ophthalmopathy. Sequenced material: blood. The CDR3 loop is CASSQDEGKPFNQPQHF. CDR3 nucleotide sequence: TGCGCCAGCAGCCAAGACGAGGGAAAACCTTTCAATCAGCCCCAGCATTTT.